This TCR beta chain was identified in a study of T cell repertoires in ileal Crohn's disease. Study as a whole: Every patient was operated on for stricturing (about 60%) or penetrating (around 40%) complications.

The V and J ends lost 10 bases and 6 bases respectively, with 16 bases between them. Germline V CDR1 and CDR2: MDHEN, SYDVKM. The CDR3 covers 13 residues. Per sample, approximately 550 nanograms of biopsy DNA were TCRB immunosequenced. The protocol was immunoSEQ multiplex PCR, while the TCRdb copy is restricted to in-frame clones and leaves out a portion. This repertoire shows over 10,000 clones, 78% found once; its top ten account for 4.5% to 5.5%. The time point was: neoterminal ileum biopsy at postoperative endoscopy, about 6 months after surgery. The sequence was collected from an adult with Crohn's disease. The sample comprised ileal tissue. The chain has TRBV28 and TRBJ1-5; D is ambiguous. CDR3 amino acids: CATSSRGGQPQHF. The CDR3, as DNA: TGTGCCACGTCTTCCCGAGGTGGTCAGCCCCAGCATTTT. The full variable domain, in which reference TRBV28 and TRBJ1-5 provide the parts outside the CDR3, is DVKVTQSSRYLVKRTGEKVFLECVQDMDHENMFWYRQDPGLGLRLIYFSYDVKMKEKGDIPEGYSVSREKKERFSLILESASTNQTSMYLCATSSRGGQPQHFGDGTRLSIL.